This TCR beta chain originates from a study of cytotoxic CD8 clonotypes in ibrutinib-treated CLL. Study information: Included were 11 relapsed/refractory and about 15 treatment-naive patients, of whom 17 to 18 were IGHV unmutated. Each sample contained, on average, approximately 230,000 productive templates and 94,000 or so productive rearrangements.

Only a few counts were recorded for this clone. Its cognate antigen is unknown. The germline CDR1 and CDR2 sequences are SQVTM and ANQGSEA. Trimming took off 7 bases at V and 3 bases at J, with 10 bases between the two ends. CDR3 length equals 11 residues. Study-wide results and caveats: Clonality increased at ibrutinib response and stayed stable in sustained remission. At progression, however, it fell back toward baseline.

Data came from immunoSEQ multiplex PCR; TCRdb stores just in-frame clones and leaves some out. The sample lists tens of thousands of clones; 53% were seen once. The sample in question was PBMCs, obtained after 12 months of ibrutinib treatment. This TCR came from a human donor with chronic lymphocytic leukemia. This chain joins TRBV29-1 and TRBJ2-7, with D hard to call. The CDR3 DNA follows: TGCAGCGGTTCGACCGGCTACGAGCAGTACTTC. Translated: CSGSTGYEQYF.